This entry is about one TCR beta chain. The sample is drawn from a study of shared T cell receptors in the human thymus. Looked up from germline, CDR1 is MNHEY and CDR2 is SMNVEV (reference sequence). The V gene lost 3 bases and the J gene lost 2 bases, with 11 bases spanning the gap. This CDR3 has 14 residues. Clones were read by immunoSEQ multiplex PCR, and TCRdb kept only the in-frame ones, dropping some. The sample contains roughly 700,000 clones, over 75% of which appear only once. These data were also reused for a study on human thymus T cells. That source reports: Each of the donors was a healthy Finnish infant who was undergoing open corrective cardiac surgery for congenital heart defects. Resected material from corrective heart surgery provided the thymus tissue analysed. Within thymic and blood repertoires, V and J gene usage appeared to be biased. Related reports documented highly overlapping thymic repertoires among unrelated individuals.

The specimen sequenced was thymocytes. The TCR originated in a boy under two years old with a congenital heart defect. The chain is built from TRBV27 and TRBJ2-7, with a tentative D call TRBD1 (6 bases). The CDR3 nucleotides are TGTGCCAGCAGTTTCAAGGGGACACCCTACGAGCAGTACTTC. This encodes CASSFKGTPYEQYF.